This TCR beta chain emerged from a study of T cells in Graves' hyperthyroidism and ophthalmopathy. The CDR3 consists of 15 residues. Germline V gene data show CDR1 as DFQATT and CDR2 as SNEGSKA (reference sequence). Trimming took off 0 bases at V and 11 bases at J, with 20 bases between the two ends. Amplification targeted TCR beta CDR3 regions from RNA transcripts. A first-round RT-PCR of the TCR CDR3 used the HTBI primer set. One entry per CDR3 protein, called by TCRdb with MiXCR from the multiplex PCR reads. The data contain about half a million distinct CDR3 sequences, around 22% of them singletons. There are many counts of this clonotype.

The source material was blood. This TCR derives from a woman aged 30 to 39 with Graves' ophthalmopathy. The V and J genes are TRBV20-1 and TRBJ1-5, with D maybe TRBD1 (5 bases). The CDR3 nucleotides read TGCAGTGCTAGAGATTCGGGCAGGGACGATAAGTCCCAGCATTTT. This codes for CSARDSGRDDKSQHF.